This TCR beta chain is from a study of T cell changes during pregnancy in multiple sclerosis. Data came from immunoSEQ multiplex PCR; TCRdb stores just in-frame clones and leaves some out. The table records more than 50,000 clones, around 94% of them present only once. Points on this clone: At one end, the junction sequence differs from germline, possibly due to a read error.

Germline CDR1 is SGHAT and CDR2 is FQNNGV. There are 12 residues in the CDR3. This TCR came from a female donor with multiple sclerosis, enrolled in a pregnancy study. This sequence joins TRBV11-2 and TRBJ2-3; D unresolved. The sequences come from CD8+ T cells from peripheral blood mononuclear cells, collected after pregnancy. The CDR3 loop reads CASSLGTYTQYF. The CDR3 DNA sequence: TGTGCCAGCAGCTTAGGCACATATACGCAGTATTTT.